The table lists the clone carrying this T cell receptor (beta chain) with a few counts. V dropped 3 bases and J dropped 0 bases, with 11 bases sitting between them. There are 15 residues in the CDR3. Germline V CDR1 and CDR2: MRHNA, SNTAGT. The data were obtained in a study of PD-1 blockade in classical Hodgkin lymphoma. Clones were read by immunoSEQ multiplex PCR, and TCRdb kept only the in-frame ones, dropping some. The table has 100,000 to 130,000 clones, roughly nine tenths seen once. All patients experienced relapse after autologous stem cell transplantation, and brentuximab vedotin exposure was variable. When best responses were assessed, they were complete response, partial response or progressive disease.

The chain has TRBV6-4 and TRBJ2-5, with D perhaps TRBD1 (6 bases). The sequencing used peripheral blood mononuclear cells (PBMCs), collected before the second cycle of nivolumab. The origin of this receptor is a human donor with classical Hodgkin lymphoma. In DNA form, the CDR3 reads TGTGCCAGCAGTGAAGTGTCAGGGGACCAAGAGACCCAGTACTTC. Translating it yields CASSEVSGDQETQYF.